This T cell receptor (beta chain) comes out of a study of beta chain features in type 1 diabetes. In the study overall: Cell yields, gender and age were similar in healthy donors and patients. General study results and limits: Type 1 diabetes patients had VDJ junctions that carried fewer insertions and more deletions. All four CD4+ subsets of Type 1 diabetes patients contained TCRB CDR3s that were moderately but significantly shorter.

The sequenced template was cDNA made from the entire isolated RNA. Using immunoSEQ multiplex PCR, the repertoire was profiled, and TCRdb retains in-frame clones only, with some absent. The sample comprises hundreds of thousands of clones, more than 12% of which are singletons, and 0.035% to 0.045% rests with the top ten. Germline-derived CDR1 and CDR2 are SGHTA and FQGNSA. The V gene lost 0 bases and the J gene lost 2 bases, with 11 bases spanning the gap. The CDR3 consists of 15 residues. This clone was recorded a few times. Antigen specificity is unknown. One heparinised draw of blood, averaging about 110 mL, came from each donor.

The receptor comes from a man aged 18-30 years with type 1 diabetes. Sequenced material: naive CD4+ T cells from blood. The chain combines TRBV7-2 with TRBJ2-7; no firm D call. The CDR3 protein is CASSLALGIPYEQYF. In nucleotides, the CDR3 is TGTGCCAGCAGCTTAGCTCTAGGTATACCCTACGAGCAGTACTTC.